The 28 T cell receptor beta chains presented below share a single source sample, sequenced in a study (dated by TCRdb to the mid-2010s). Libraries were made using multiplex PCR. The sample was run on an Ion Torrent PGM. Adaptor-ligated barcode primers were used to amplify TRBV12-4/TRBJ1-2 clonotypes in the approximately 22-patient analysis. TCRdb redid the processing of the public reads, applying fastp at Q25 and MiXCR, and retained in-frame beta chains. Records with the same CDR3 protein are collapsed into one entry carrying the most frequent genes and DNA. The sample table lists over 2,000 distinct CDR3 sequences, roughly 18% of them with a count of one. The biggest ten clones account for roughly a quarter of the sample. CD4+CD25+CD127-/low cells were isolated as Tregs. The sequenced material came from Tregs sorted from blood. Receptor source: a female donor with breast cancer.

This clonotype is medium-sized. CDR3 sequence (DNA): TGTGCCAGCAGTTTTGGTCTAGGGGCAAAATATGGCTACACCTTC. Translating gives CASSFGLGAKYGYTF. The V call is TRBV12-3 or TRBV12-4, the J call TRBJ1-2; tentatively, D is TRBD1 (5 bases). The V end was cut by 3 bases, the J end by 5 bases, with 16 bases between. CDR3 size: 15 residues.

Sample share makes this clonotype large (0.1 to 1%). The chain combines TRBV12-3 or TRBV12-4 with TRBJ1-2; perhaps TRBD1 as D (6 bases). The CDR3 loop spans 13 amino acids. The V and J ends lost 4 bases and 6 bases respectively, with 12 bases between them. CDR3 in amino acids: CASSYGRTDGYTF. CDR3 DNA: TGTGCCAGCAGTTATGGGCGGACAGATGGCTACACCTTC.

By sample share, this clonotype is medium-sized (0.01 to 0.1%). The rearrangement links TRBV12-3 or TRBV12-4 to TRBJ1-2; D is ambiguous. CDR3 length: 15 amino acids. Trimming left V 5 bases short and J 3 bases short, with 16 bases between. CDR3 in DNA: TGTGCCAGCAGTCCCGACTTCTTTTGGGACTATGGCTACACCTTC. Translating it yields CASSPDFFWDYGYTF.

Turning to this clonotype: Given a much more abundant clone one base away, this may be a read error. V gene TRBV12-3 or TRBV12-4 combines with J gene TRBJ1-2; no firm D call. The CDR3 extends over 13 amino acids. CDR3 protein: CASSPAVSYGCTF. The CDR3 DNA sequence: TGTGCCAGCAGTCCGGCAGTCTCATATGGCTGCACCTTC.

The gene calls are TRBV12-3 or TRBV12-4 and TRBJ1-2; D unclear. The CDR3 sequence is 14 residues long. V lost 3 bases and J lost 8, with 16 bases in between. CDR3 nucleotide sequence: TGTGCCAGCAGTTTGTGTGGGCAACCGCGCGGCTACACCTTC. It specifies CASSLCGQPRGYTF.

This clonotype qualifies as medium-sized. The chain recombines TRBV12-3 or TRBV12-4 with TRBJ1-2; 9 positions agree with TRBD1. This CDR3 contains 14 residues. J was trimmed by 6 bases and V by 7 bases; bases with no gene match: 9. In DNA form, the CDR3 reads TGTGCCAGCAATACCGGGACAGGGTATGATGGCTACACCTTC. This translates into CASNTGTGYDGYTF.

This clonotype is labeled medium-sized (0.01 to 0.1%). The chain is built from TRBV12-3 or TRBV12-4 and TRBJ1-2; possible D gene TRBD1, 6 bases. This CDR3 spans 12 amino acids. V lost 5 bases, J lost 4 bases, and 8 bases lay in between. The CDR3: CASSPDSYGYTF. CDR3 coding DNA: TGTGCCAGCAGTCCGGACAGCTATGGCTACACCTTC.

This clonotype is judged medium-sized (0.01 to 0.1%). The CDR3 sequence: CASSFKSNYGYTF. As DNA, the CDR3 is TGTGCCAGCAGTTTTAAGTCTAACTATGGCTACACCTTC. The chain carries TRBV12-3 or TRBV12-4 and TRBJ1-2; D gene unclear. Trimming left V 3 bases short and J 0 bases short, with 5 bases between. The CDR3 sequence is 13 residues long.

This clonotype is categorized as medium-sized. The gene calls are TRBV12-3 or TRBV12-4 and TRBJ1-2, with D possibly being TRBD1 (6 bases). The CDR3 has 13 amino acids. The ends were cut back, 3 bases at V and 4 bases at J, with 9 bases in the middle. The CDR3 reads CASSFSGAYGYTF. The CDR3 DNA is TGTGCCAGCAGTTTCTCAGGGGCCTATGGCTACACCTTC.

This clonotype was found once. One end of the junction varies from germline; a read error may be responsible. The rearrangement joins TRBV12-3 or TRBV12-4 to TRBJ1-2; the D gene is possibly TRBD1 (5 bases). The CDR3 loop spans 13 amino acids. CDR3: CAGSPSGYYGYTF. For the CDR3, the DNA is TGTGCCGGCAGTCCGTCAGGGTACTATGGCTACACCTTC.

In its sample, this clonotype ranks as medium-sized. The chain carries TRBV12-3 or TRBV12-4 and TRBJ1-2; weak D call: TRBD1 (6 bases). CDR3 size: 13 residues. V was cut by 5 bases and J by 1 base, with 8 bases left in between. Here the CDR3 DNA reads TGTGCCAGCAGTCGCAGGGGTAACTATGGCTACACCTTC. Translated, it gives CASSRRGNYGYTF.

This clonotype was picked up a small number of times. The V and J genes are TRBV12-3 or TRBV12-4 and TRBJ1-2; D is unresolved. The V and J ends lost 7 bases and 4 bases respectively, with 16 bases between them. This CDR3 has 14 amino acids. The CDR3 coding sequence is TGTGCCAGCACCCAACTTGGACTATCCTATGGCTACACCTTC. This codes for CASTQLGLSYGYTF.

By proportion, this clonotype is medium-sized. CDR3 sequence: CASSGPGTEIYGYTF. DNA of the CDR3: TGTGCCAGCAGCGGCCCCGGGACAGAAATCTATGGCTACACCTTC. This chain joins TRBV12-3 or TRBV12-4 and TRBJ1-2; 7 nucleotides align to TRBD1. The V and J ends lost 6 bases and 4 bases, in that order; junction bases with no gene match: 11. The CDR3 runs 15 residues.

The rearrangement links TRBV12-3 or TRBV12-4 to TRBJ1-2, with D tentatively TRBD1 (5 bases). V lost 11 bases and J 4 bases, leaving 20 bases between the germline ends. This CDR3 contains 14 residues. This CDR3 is CADSRVGLTYGYTF. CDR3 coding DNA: TGTGCCGACAGTCGGGTGGGCTTGACCTATGGCTACACCTTC.

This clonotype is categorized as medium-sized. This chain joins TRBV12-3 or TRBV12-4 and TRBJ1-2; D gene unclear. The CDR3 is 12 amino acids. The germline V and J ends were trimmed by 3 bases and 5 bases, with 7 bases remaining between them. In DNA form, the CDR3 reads TGTGCCAGCAGTTTGGAGGGATATGGCTACACCTTC. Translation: CASSLEGYGYTF.

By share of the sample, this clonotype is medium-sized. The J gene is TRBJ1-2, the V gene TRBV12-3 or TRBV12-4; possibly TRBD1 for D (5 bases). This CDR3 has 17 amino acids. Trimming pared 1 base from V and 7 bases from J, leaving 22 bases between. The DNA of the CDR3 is TGTGCCAGCAGTTTAGTACCGATGTCCCGGGGCTCGCTTGGCTACACCTTC. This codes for CASSLVPMSRGSLGYTF.

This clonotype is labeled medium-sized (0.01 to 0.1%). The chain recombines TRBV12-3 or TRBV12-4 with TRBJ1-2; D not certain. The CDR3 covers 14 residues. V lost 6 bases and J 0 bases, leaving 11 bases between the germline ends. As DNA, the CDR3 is TGTGCCAGCAGCCCTATTGGATCTAACTATGGCTACACCTTC. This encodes CASSPIGSNYGYTF.

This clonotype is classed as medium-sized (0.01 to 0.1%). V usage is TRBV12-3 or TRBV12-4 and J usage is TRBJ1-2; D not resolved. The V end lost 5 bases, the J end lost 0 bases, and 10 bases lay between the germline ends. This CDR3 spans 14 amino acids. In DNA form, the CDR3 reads TGTGCCAGCAGTCGGACGGACCCTAACTATGGCTACACCTTC. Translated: CASSRTDPNYGYTF.

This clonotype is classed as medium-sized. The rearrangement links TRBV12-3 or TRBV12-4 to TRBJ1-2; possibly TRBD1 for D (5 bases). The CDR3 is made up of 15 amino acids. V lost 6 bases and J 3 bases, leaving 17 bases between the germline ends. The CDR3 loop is CASSNGALLDYGYTF. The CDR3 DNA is TGTGCCAGCAGCAACGGGGCGCTACTGGACTATGGCTACACCTTC.

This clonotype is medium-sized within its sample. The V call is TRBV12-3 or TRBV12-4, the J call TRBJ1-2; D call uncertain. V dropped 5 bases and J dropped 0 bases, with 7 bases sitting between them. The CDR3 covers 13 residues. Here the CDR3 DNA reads TGTGCCAGCAGTCCCTGGGCTAACTATGGCTACACCTTC. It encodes CASSPWANYGYTF.

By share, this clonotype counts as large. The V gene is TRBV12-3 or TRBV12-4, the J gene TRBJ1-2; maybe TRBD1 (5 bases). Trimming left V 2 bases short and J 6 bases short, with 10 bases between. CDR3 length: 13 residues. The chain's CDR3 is CASSLWPGHGYTF. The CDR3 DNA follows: TGTGCCAGCAGTTTATGGCCAGGGCATGGCTACACCTTC.

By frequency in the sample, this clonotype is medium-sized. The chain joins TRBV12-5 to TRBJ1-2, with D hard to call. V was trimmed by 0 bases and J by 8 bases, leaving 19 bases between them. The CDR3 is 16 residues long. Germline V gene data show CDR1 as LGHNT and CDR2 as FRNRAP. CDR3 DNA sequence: TGTGCTAGTGGTTTGGTCCCGACGGTGCAATACGGAGGCTACACCTTC. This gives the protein CASGLVPTVQYGGYTF.

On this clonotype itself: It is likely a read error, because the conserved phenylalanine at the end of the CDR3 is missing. This chain's CDR3 is CASSTHRYGYTY. Here the CDR3 DNA reads TGTGCCAGCAGTACTCACAGATATGGCTACACCTAC. The rearrangement uses TRBV12-3 or TRBV12-4 and TRBJ1-2, with unresolved D. Trimming shortened V by 5 bases and J by 5 bases, and 9 bases separated the two germline ends. This CDR3 spans 12 amino acids.

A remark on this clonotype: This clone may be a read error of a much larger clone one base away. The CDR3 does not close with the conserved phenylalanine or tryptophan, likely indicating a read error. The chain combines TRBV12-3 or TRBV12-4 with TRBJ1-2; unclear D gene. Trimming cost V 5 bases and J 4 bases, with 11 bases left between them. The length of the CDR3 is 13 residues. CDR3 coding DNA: TGTGCCAGCAGTATACTCCTGAGCTATGGCTACACCCTC. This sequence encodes CASSILLSYGYTL.

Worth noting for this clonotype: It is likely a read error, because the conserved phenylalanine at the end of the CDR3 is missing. CDR3 in amino acids: CASSSGRYYGYTL. The CDR3 bases are TGTGCCAGTAGTTCCGGCCGCTACTATGGCTACACCCTC. The chain is built from TRBV12-3 or TRBV12-4 and TRBJ1-2; D is undetermined. This CDR3 is 13 amino acids long.

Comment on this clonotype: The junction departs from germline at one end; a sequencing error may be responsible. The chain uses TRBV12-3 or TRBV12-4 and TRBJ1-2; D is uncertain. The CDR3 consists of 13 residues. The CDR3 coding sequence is TGTGCCAGCAGTTTAGGTCAGATCAATGGCTACGCCTTC. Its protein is CASSLGQINGYAF.

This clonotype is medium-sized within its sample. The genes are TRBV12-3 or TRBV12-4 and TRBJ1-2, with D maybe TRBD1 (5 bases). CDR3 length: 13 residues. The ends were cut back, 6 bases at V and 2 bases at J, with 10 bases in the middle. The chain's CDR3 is CASSRQRNYGYTF. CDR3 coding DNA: TGTGCCAGCAGCCGACAGAGAAACTATGGCTACACCTTC.

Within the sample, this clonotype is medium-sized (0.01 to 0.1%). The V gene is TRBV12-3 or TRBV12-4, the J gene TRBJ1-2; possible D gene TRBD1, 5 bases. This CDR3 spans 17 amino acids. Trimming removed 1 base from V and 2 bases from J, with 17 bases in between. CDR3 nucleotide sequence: TGTGCCAGCAGTTTAGGGTCGCAGGGTGGTAAGAACTATGGCTACACCTTC. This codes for CASSLGSQGGKNYGYTF.